This entry lists 31 T cell receptor beta chains sequenced from one sample in a study of cytomegalovirus exposure and HLA in healthy donors. Amplification used 60 Vbeta primers and 13 Jbeta primers. Sequencing was performed with immunoSEQ multiplex PCR; in TCRdb, only in-frame clones are kept and a portion is missing. The sample holds about 150,000 clones; more than 75% are singletons and the top ten take 3.5%. Sequencing used PBMCs. These receptors were obtained from a human donor in good health.

The chain recombines TRBV5-1 with TRBJ1-3; D unclear. The CDR3 has 13 amino acids. CDR1 and CDR2 (germline): SGHRS, YFSETQ. Trimming took 4 bases from V and 2 from J, leaving 7 bases between them. Here the CDR3 reads CASSPTTGNTIYF. The CDR3 region has the DNA TGCGCCAGCAGCCCCACTACTGGAAACACCATATATTTT.

The chain joins TRBV5-6 to TRBJ1-5; 7 nucleotides line up with TRBD1. CDR1 and CDR2 from the germline V gene are SGHDT and YYEEEE. V lost 0 bases and J lost 4; bases outside the gene matches: 1. This CDR3 has 14 amino acids. Here the CDR3 DNA reads TGTGCCAGCAGCTTGGCGACAGGGAATCAGCCCCAGCATTTT. It translates to CASSLATGNQPQHF.

The table lists this clone with a count of one. The chain recombines TRBV6-4 with TRBJ2-1, with TRBD1 identical over 9 bases. After removal of 4 bases from V and 8 bases from J, the junction contained 9 bases not matched to a gene. The CDR3 spans 15 residues. Looked up from germline, CDR1 is MRHNA and CDR2 is SNTAGT. CDR3 DNA: TGTGCCAGCAGTGCTTGGACAGGGGAGGTCGATGAGCAGTTCTTC. Translation: CASSAWTGEVDEQFF.

This clone was seen once. The V and J genes are TRBV14 and TRBJ2-1; 7 bases align to TRBD2. Germline CDR1 reads SGHDN; CDR2 reads FVKESK. V shed 8 bases, J shed 7 bases, and the junction held 2 bases outside the gene matches. This CDR3 contains 11 residues. CDR3 nucleotides: TGTGCCAGCCGTAGCGGGAATGAGCAGTTCTTC. Translated: CASRSGNEQFF. The whole variable domain, filled in from reference TRBV14 and TRBJ2-1, reads EAGVTQFPSHSVIEKGQTVTLRCDPISGHDNLYWYRRVMGKEIKFLLHFVKESKQDESGMPNNRFLAERTGGTYSTLKVQPAELEDSGVYFCASRSGNEQFFGPGTRLTVL.

The chain links TRBV29-1 to TRBJ2-7; 9 bases align to TRBD1. CDR3 length equals 13 residues. The trim removed 6 bases at V and 3 bases at J, leaving 6 bases unmatched. Per germline, CDR1 SQVTM and CDR2 ANQGSEA. The chain's CDR3 is CSVRQGVIYEQYF. CDR3 bases: TGCAGCGTGAGACAGGGGGTGATCTACGAGCAGTACTTC.

The chain links TRBV6-6 to TRBJ2-3; the D is unclear. The CDR3 totals 15 residues. V was shortened by 4 bases and J by 2 bases, with 13 bases between the two germline ends. CDR1 is MNHNY, CDR2 SVGAGI, per germline (reference sequence). The CDR3 region has the DNA TGTGCCAGCAGTTCTCCTGGTGTGGCCACAGATACGCAGTATTTT. It codes for CASSSPGVATDTQYF.

The rearrangement joins TRBV7-6 to TRBJ1-1, with D hard to call. CDR3 length equals 14 residues. Trimming pared 1 base from V and 1 base from J, leaving 7 bases between. Germline loops: CDR1 SGHVS, CDR2 FNYEAQ. The CDR3 reads CASSLGSENTEAFF. Written as DNA, the CDR3 is TGTGCCAGCAGCTTAGGGTCAGAGAACACTGAAGCTTTCTTT. Full variable domain (rest looked up from reference TRBV7-6 and TRBJ1-1): GAGVSQSPRYKVTKRGQDVALRCDPISGHVSLYWYRQALGQGPEFLTYFNYEAQQDKSGLPNDRFSAERPEGSISTLTIQRTEQRDSAMYRCASSLGSENTEAFFGQGTRLTVV.

The rearrangement joins TRBV6-5 to TRBJ2-7, with TRBD1 as a possible D gene (6 bases). This CDR3 has 13 amino acids. Germline CDR1 reads MNHEY; CDR2 reads SVGAGI. The V and J ends lost 3 bases and 9 bases respectively, with 15 bases between them. CDR3 residues: CASSYPDRPGQYF. The CDR3 region has the DNA TGTGCCAGCAGTTATCCGGACAGACCGGGGCAGTACTTC.

This clone has just one count. This chain connects TRBV11-2 to TRBJ1-4, with a weak D call TRBD1 (5 bases). The CDR3 totals 14 residues. Germline CDR1 is SGHAT and CDR2 is FQNNGV. V lost 3 bases and J lost 4, with 9 bases in between. The CDR3 protein is CASSLQGFNEKLFF. CDR3 coding DNA: TGTGCCAGCAGCTTGCAGGGATTTAATGAAAAACTGTTTTTT.

The rearrangement joins TRBV15 to TRBJ2-7; possibly TRBD2 for D (6 bases). The CDR3 is made up of 13 amino acids. V lost 3 bases and J 1 base, leaving 7 bases between the germline ends. The V gene's germline CDR1 is LNHNV and CDR2 YYDKDF (reference sequence). The CDR3: CATSRAGSYEQYF. The CDR3 region has the DNA TGTGCCACCAGCAGGGCGGGATCCTACGAGCAGTACTTC.

The count of this clone is one. The genes are TRBV7-8 and TRBJ2-1; D may be TRBD2 (6 bases). The CDR3 runs to 17 residues. The V end lost 5 bases, the J end lost 9 bases, and 26 bases lay between the germline ends. Germline-derived CDR1 and CDR2 are SGHVS and FQNEAQ. DNA for the CDR3: TGTGCCAGCAGCCCCCATCTAGGGCGGGACGCACTTACTGAGCAGTTCTTC. Encoded protein: CASSPHLGRDALTEQFF.

V usage is TRBV6-5 and J usage is TRBJ1-5, with D possibly being TRBD1 (6 bases). Germline lookup yields CDR1 MNHEY and CDR2 SVGAGI. There are 12 residues in the CDR3. Trimming left V 8 bases short and J 7 bases short, with 12 bases between. This CDR3 reads CASGYRVQPQHF. The CDR3 region has the DNA TGTGCCAGCGGGTACAGGGTACAGCCCCAGCATTTT.

The genes are TRBV7-8 and TRBJ2-1; 8 nucleotides match TRBD2. Trimming took 1 base from V and 3 from J; bases not matched to a gene: 8. Germline lookup yields CDR1 SGHVS and CDR2 FQNEAQ. The CDR3 length is 17 residues. The CDR3 coding sequence is TGTGCCAGCAGCTTAGTCGGTTTGGCGGGAGGCTACAATGAGCAGTTCTTC. This sequence encodes CASSLVGLAGGYNEQFF.

The chain couples TRBV4-1 to TRBJ2-1; D is ambiguous. In germline, CDR1 is MGHRA, CDR2 YSYEKL. The CDR3 extends over 14 amino acids. V lost 4 bases, J lost 6 bases, and 13 bases lay in between. The CDR3 is CASSPHGGVNEQFF. The CDR3 region has the DNA TGCGCCAGCAGCCCGCACGGTGGAGTCAATGAGCAGTTCTTC.

The chain combines TRBV2 with TRBJ1-5, with 8 positions matching TRBD1. Unmatched junction bases numbered 8, after V lost 7 bases and J lost 3 bases. Germline CDR1 is SNHLY and CDR2 is FYNNEI. The CDR3 consists of 15 residues. The DNA of the CDR3 is TGTGCCAGCACGACAGGGGAGGCCTACAATCAGCCCCAGCATTTT. This sequence encodes CASTTGEAYNQPQHF.

This chain uses TRBV6-1 with TRBJ1-6, with D perhaps matching TRBD1 (6 bases). The CDR3 has 15 amino acids. The germline V and J ends were trimmed by 5 bases and 8 bases, with 16 bases remaining between them. CDR1 is MNHNS, CDR2 SASEGT, per germline. The chain's CDR3 is CASSHRAYGYSPLHF. The DNA for the CDR3 is TGTGCCAGCAGTCACAGGGCCTACGGGTATTCACCCCTCCACTTT.

The J gene is TRBJ1-2, the V gene TRBV29-1; 7 nucleotides align to TRBD1. Germline values: CDR1 SQVTM, CDR2 ANQGSEA. The junction had 9 bases not matched to a gene; V was cut back by 5 bases and J by 6 bases. This CDR3 has 13 residues. CDR3 loop: CSVSGQWMDGYTF. The CDR3 region has the DNA TGCAGCGTTTCGGGACAGTGGATGGATGGCTACACCTTC.

The V and J genes are TRBV4-1 and TRBJ2-7; the match to TRBD2 covers 7 bases. CDR3 length: 18 amino acids. V was pared by 1 base and J by 3 bases, with 15 bases of the junction left unmatched. From germline, CDR1 is MGHRA and CDR2 YSYEKL. CDR3 sequence: CASSQAEKRDLLYYEQYF. In nucleotides, the CDR3 is TGCGCCAGCAGCCAAGCGGAGAAGCGGGACCTCCTTTACTACGAGCAGTACTTC.

This chain joins TRBV27 and TRBJ2-2, with 11 bases that match TRBD2. The junction had 8 bases not matched to a gene; V was cut back by 9 bases and J by 2 bases. The CDR3 consists of 16 residues. CDR1 is MNHEY, CDR2 SMNVEV, per germline (reference sequence). The CDR3 DNA follows: TGTGCCAGTAGGGCACTAGCGGGAGCCAACACCGGGGAGCTGTTTTTT. It encodes CASRALAGANTGELFF.

This chain connects TRBV10-3 to TRBJ2-2; D call uncertain. This CDR3 is 14 amino acids long. Per the germline V gene, CDR1 is ENHRY and CDR2 is SYGVKD. V was pared by 4 bases and J by 2 bases, with 8 bases between. The CDR3 nucleotides read TGTGCCATCAGTGGACTCACTAACACCGGGGAGCTGTTTTTT. As protein: CAISGLTNTGELFF.

The gene calls are TRBV4-1 and TRBJ2-7; TRBD1 matches 7 bases. Germline assignment: CDR1 MGHRA and CDR2 YSYEKL. This CDR3 comprises 14 residues. V lost 4 bases to trimming and J lost 2 bases; unmatched junction nucleotides: 5. The CDR3 protein is CASSLGQAAYEQYF. The CDR3 DNA is TGCGCCAGCAGCCTTGGACAGGCCGCCTACGAGCAGTACTTC.

V is TRBV19 and J is TRBJ2-7; TRBD2 aligns across 12 bases. The CDR3 is 15 amino acids. J lost 7 bases, V lost 8 bases, and 12 bases had no gene match. The germline gives CDR1 LNHDA, CDR2 SQIVND (reference sequence). CDR3 nucleotide sequence: TGTGCCAGTGGAACGTTGGGACTAGCGGGCGGAGAGCAGTACTTC. Its translation: CASGTLGLAGGEQYF.

The CDR3 spells CASSSTGIGNSPLHF. CDR3 nucleotide sequence: TGTGCCAGCAGTTCGACAGGGATTGGGAACTCACCCCTCCACTTT. The chain uses TRBV6-6 and TRBJ1-6; 7 bases line up with TRBD1. V lost 4 bases to trimming and J lost 10 bases; unmatched junction nucleotides: 10. CDR1 MNHNY and CDR2 SVGAGI come from the germline V gene (reference sequence). This CDR3 is 15 amino acids long.

This chain links TRBV19 with TRBJ1-2; D gene ambiguous. The length of the CDR3 is 16 residues. Trimming shortened V by 5 bases and J by 4 bases, and 20 bases separated the two germline ends. The germline V gene has CDR1 LNHDA and CDR2 SQIVND (reference sequence). The CDR3 spells CASSPKTQRRRYGYTF. The CDR3 coding sequence is TGTGCCAGTAGTCCCAAAACCCAGAGGCGCCGCTATGGCTACACCTTC.

This clone has a single count. J is TRBJ2-3 and V is TRBV28, with 9 bases fitting TRBD2. V lost 5 bases to trimming and J lost 2 bases; unmatched junction nucleotides: 8. The V gene's germline CDR1 is MDHEN and CDR2 SYDVKM. The CDR3 runs 16 residues. The CDR3 bases are TGTGCCAGCAGTACTTGGACTAGCGAATACACAGATACGCAGTATTTT. Amino acid sequence: CASSTWTSEYTDTQYF.

The J gene is TRBJ1-6, the V gene TRBV4-1; 8 bases are a match to TRBD1. This CDR3 has 15 residues. Germline V lookup: CDR1 MGHRA, CDR2 YSYEKL. V was clipped by 2 bases and J by 7 bases; unmatched bases: 4. CDR3 nucleotide sequence: TGCGCCAGCAGCCAAACGACAGGGGCAAATTCACCCCTCCACTTT. It is translated as CASSQTTGANSPLHF.

The V and J genes are TRBV19 and TRBJ1-2, with 8 positions matching TRBD1. The CDR3 loop spans 13 amino acids. Germline trimming cut 3 bases from V and 6 bases from J; bases unmatched to any gene: 3. Germline loops: CDR1 LNHDA, CDR2 SQIVND (reference sequence). CDR3 nucleotides: TGTGCCAGTAGTATTCAGGGGGCGCATGGCTACACCTTC. It yields the protein CASSIQGAHGYTF.

The chain couples TRBV28 to TRBJ2-7; D gene ambiguous. The CDR3 is 14 amino acids. Trimming stripped 6 bases from V and 3 bases from J, with 15 bases between. CDR1 is MDHEN, CDR2 SYDVKM, per germline. The CDR3 here is CASRSLSSYYEQYF. CDR3 in DNA: TGTGCCAGCAGGAGTCTTAGTTCGTACTACGAGCAGTACTTC.

This clone was detected once. This CDR3 reads CASSLSSDTQYF. The CDR3 region has the DNA TGTGCCAGCAGCCTCTCGTCAGATACGCAGTATTTT. V and J are TRBV14 and TRBJ2-3; D remains unclear. In germline, CDR1 is SGHDN, CDR2 FVKESK. The CDR3 sequence is 12 residues long. Trimming left V 4 bases short and J 4 bases short, with 6 bases between. Combining the CDR3 with reference TRBV14 and TRBJ2-3 gives the whole variable domain EAGVTQFPSHSVIEKGQTVTLRCDPISGHDNLYWYRRVMGKEIKFLLHFVKESKQDESGMPNNRFLAERTGGTYSTLKVQPAELEDSGVYFCASSLSSDTQYFGPGTRLTVL.

The chain combines TRBV11-2 with TRBJ2-7; possibly TRBD2 for D (6 bases). Germline V CDR1 and CDR2: SGHAT, FQNNGV. The CDR3 extends over 17 amino acids. V was trimmed by 3 bases and J by 2 bases, leaving 20 bases between them. CDR3 in DNA: TGTGCCAGCAGCTTGGATCGCCGGAGCGGGCCTACCTACGAGCAGTACTTC. Protein: CASSLDRRSGPTYEQYF.

The V gene is TRBV29-1, the J gene TRBJ2-3; 13 nucleotides match TRBD2. CDR1 is SQVTM and CDR2 is ANQGSEA in the germline V gene. V shed 5 bases, J shed 3 bases, and the junction held 11 bases outside the gene matches. This CDR3 contains 17 residues. Here the CDR3 DNA reads TGCAGCGTTCGCCAGACTAGCGGGGGGAGGGGGACAGATACGCAGTATTTT. Protein: CSVRQTSGGRGTDTQYF.